This entry lists 29 T cell receptor beta chains sequenced from one sample in a study of blood T cells in healthy people across ages. PCR was performed a second time for about 6 to 12 cycles using a sample-barcoded 5' primer and a J-beta primer mix. A single record per CDR3 protein comes from TCRdb applying MiXCR to the 5' RACE reads. The sample consists of about 750,000 distinct CDR3 sequences, less than 70% of them appearing once. Specimen: blood. The origin of the receptors is a man older than 75 in good health.

CDR3 in amino acids: CASSPAGSSNEQYF. DNA of the CDR3: TGTGCCAGCAGCCCGGCAGGGTCGAGTAATGAGCAGTACTTC. This chain connects TRBV7-6 to TRBJ2-5; D possibly corresponds to TRBD1 (5 bases). The CDR3 covers 14 residues. Trimming left V 5 bases short and J 11 bases short, with 21 bases between. CDR1 SGHVS and CDR2 FNYEAQ come from the germline V gene. Filled out from reference TRBV7-6 and TRBJ2-5, the complete variable domain reads GAGVSQSPRYKVTKRGQDVALRCDPISGHVSLYWYRQALGQGPEFLTYFNYEAQQDKSGLPNDRFSAERPEGSISTLTIQRTEQRDSAMYRCASSPAGSSNEQYFGPGTRLLVL.

The rearrangement uses TRBV2 and TRBJ2-1; unclear D gene. Trimming pared 5 bases from V and 0 bases from J, leaving 11 bases between. The CDR3 is 15 residues long. Looked up from germline, CDR1 is SNHLY and CDR2 is FYNNEI. The CDR3 loop is CASSRLTRSYNEQFF. The DNA of the CDR3 is TGTGCCAGCAGTCGACTCACCCGCTCCTACAATGAGCAGTTCTTC.

The rearrangement joins TRBV24-1 to TRBJ2-1; 7 bases align to TRBD1. CDR3 length: 15 residues. Germline lookup yields CDR1 KGHDR and CDR2 SFDVKD. The V gene end was trimmed by 4 bases and the J gene end by 7 bases; junction bases not matched to a gene: 9. The CDR3 coding sequence is TGTGCCACCAGTGAACCAGGGACAGCCCGGAATGAGCAGTTCTTC. Translated: CATSEPGTARNEQFF.

The genes are TRBV25-1 and TRBJ2-4; TRBD2 agrees at 8 bases. The DNA end lines up better with TRBJ2-5; the J call may be wrong. Germline loops: CDR1 MGHDK, CDR2 SYGVNS. There are 13 residues in the CDR3. The CDR3 is CASSGLAYETQYF. Written as DNA, the CDR3 is TGTGCCAGCAGCGGACTAGCTTATGAGACCCAGTACTTC.

As regards this clonotype: Mismatch with germline at one junction end may stem from a read error. The V gene is TRBV10-3, the J gene TRBJ2-5; D ambiguous. The germline V gene encodes CDR1 ENHRY and CDR2 SYGVKD. The CDR3 covers 13 residues. The CDR3 DNA follows: TGTGCCACCAGTGCCCGGTCTCAAGAGACCCAGTACTTC. Protein product: CATSARSQETQYF.

The rearrangement joins TRBV5-5 to TRBJ2-7; 9 bases agree with TRBD2. Germline lookup yields CDR1 SGHKS and CDR2 YYEKEE (reference sequence). The ends lost 0 bases at V and 7 bases at J; junction bases unmatched: 8. The CDR3 consists of 15 residues. CDR3 in DNA: TGTGCCAGCAGCTTGGGGCCTAGCGGGACCAATGAGCAGTACTTC. Amino acids: CASSLGPSGTNEQYF.

The chain is built from TRBV4-1 and TRBJ2-1; 10 bases are shared with TRBD2. In germline, CDR1 is MGHRA, CDR2 YSYEKL. CDR3 length: 16 amino acids. Trimming removed 0 bases from V and 4 bases from J; junction bases left unmatched: 3. CDR3 sequence: CASSQDTSGTYNEQFF. The CDR3 DNA reads TGCGCCAGCAGCCAAGATACTAGCGGGACGTACAATGAGCAGTTCTTC.

The chain carries TRBV6-2 or TRBV6-3 and TRBJ2-4; D is undetermined. The J call may not be correct, given that the DNA end is closer to TRBJ2-7. Germline CDR1 MNHEY, CDR2 SVGEGT. This CDR3 comprises 16 residues. The CDR3 nucleotides are TGTGCCAGCAGTTACTCGGTGAGCGATCACTCCTACGAGCAGTACTTC. Amino acids: CASSYSVSDHSYEQYF.

This clonotype was detected only a few times. The genes are TRBV12-3 or TRBV12-4 and TRBJ2-7; TRBD2 aligns across 7 bases. This CDR3 spans 14 amino acids. V lost 1 base and J lost 5; bases outside the gene matches: 5. As DNA, the CDR3 is TGTGCCAGCAGTTTAGTGGGAGGGCCCCACGAGCAGTACTTC. This encodes CASSLVGGPHEQYF.

This clonotype showed up just a few times. V gene TRBV27 combines with J gene TRBJ2-1; D gene ambiguous. This CDR3 has 17 amino acids. CDR1 is MNHEY, CDR2 SMNVEV, per germline (reference sequence). Trimming removed 2 bases from V and 5 bases from J, with 19 bases in between. Written as DNA, the CDR3 is TGTGCCAGCAGTTTAAGGTGGATTCAAACTACCCACAATGAGCAGTTCTTC. This codes for CASSLRWIQTTHNEQFF.

This clonotype has only a few counts. The chain is built from TRBV20-1 and TRBJ1-4, with TRBD1 matching 7 bases. V trimming: 5 bases; J trimming: 3 bases; junction bases outside the gene matches: 3. The CDR3 spans 13 residues. Germline V gives CDR1 DFQATT, CDR2 SNEGSKA (reference sequence). The CDR3 is CSAAGGSNEKLFF. CDR3 in DNA: TGCAGTGCTGCAGGGGGTTCTAATGAAAAACTGTTTTTT.

This clonotype was observed a handful of times. The V and J genes are TRBV24-1 and TRBJ2-4; D could derive from TRBD1 or TRBD2 (5 bases each). Judging by the DNA end, TRBJ2-7 fits better; the J call may be wrong. The germline V gene encodes CDR1 KGHDR and CDR2 SFDVKD. The CDR3 contains 13 residues. Here the CDR3 reads CARGPRSAYEQYF. As DNA, the CDR3 is TGTGCCAGGGGACCCAGATCCGCCTACGAGCAGTACTTC.

The V gene is TRBV7-3, the J gene TRBJ1-6, with 8 bases that match TRBD1. Germline CDR1 and CDR2: SGHTA and FQGTGA. The CDR3 has 15 residues. The trim removed 5 bases at V and 9 bases at J, leaving 9 bases unmatched. DNA for the CDR3: TGTGCCAGCAGCCTCAATACAGGGGGGGCTTCACCCCTCCACTTT. It codes for CASSLNTGGASPLHF.

The CDR3, as DNA: TGTGCCAGCAGGCCCACTAGCGTGACCTACGAGCAGTACTTC. Translated: CASRPTSVTYEQYF. This chain uses TRBV2 with TRBJ2-7; 7 nucleotides agree with TRBD2. The trim removed 6 bases at V and 2 bases at J, leaving 7 bases unmatched. This CDR3 region has 14 residues. Germline values: CDR1 SNHLY, CDR2 FYNNEI.

The chain is built from TRBV20-1 and TRBJ2-7; TRBD1 or TRBD2 may be the D gene (5 bases each). Germline assignment: CDR1 DFQATT and CDR2 SNEGSKA (reference sequence). V gave up 6 bases and J gave up 6 bases, with 15 bases separating them. CDR3 length: 12 residues. Here the CDR3 reads CSARDRLLEQYF. DNA of the CDR3: TGCAGTGCCAGGGACCGCTTGCTCGAGCAGTACTTC.

J is TRBJ2-1 and V is TRBV12-3 or TRBV12-4, with 11 bases matching TRBD2. J lost 10 bases, V lost 8 bases, and 10 bases had no gene match. CDR3 length: 14 amino acids. CDR3 nucleotides: TGTGCCAGCGCCCCACTAGCGGGAGAATTGGAGCAGTTCTTC. Protein sequence: CASAPLAGELEQFF.

The chain combines TRBV28 with TRBJ2-7; D ambiguous. The CDR3 is 15 residues long. Trimming shortened V by 5 bases and J by 4 bases, and 18 bases separated the two germline ends. The V gene's germline CDR1 is MDHEN and CDR2 SYDVKM. The CDR3, as DNA: TGTGCCAGCAGTCCCTCACAAGCTAGGCTTTACGAGCAGTACTTC. Translating it yields CASSPSQARLYEQYF.

The chain recombines TRBV6-5 with TRBJ1-1; 8 bases fit TRBD1. This CDR3 has 13 amino acids. Per the germline V gene, CDR1 is MNHEY and CDR2 is SVGAGI. V was pared by 5 bases and J by 3 bases, with 2 bases of the junction left unmatched. For the CDR3, the DNA is TGTGCCAGCAGTCGGACAGGGTACACTGAAGCTTTCTTT. This gives the protein CASSRTGYTEAFF.

The chain recombines TRBV5-5 with TRBJ2-1; D unresolved. Germline V lookup: CDR1 SGHKS, CDR2 YYEKEE (reference sequence). The V gene lost 0 bases and the J gene lost 9 bases, with 7 bases spanning the gap. The CDR3 length is 12 residues. Here the CDR3 DNA reads TGTGCCAGCAGCTTGGTCTTTCGTGAGCAGTTCTTC. It yields the protein CASSLVFREQFF.

In its sample, this clonotype was seen once. CDR3 nucleotides: TGCAGTGCTAGGGTCCCGGGACTAGCGGACCACAGATACGCGTATTTT. Translation gives CSARVPGLADHRYAYF. V is TRBV20-1 and J is TRBJ2-3; 11 nucleotides agree with TRBD2. Germline V gives CDR1 DFQATT, CDR2 SNEGSKA (reference sequence). This CDR3 is 16 amino acids long. V lost 3 bases to trimming and J lost 14 bases; unmatched junction nucleotides: 19.

This sequence joins TRBV5-1 and TRBJ2-1, with D perhaps TRBD1 (6 bases). There are 15 residues in the CDR3. With 0 bases removed from V and 2 bases from J, the gap between germline ends came to 9 bases. The germline gives CDR1 SGHRS, CDR2 YFSETQ. The CDR3 protein is CASSLVGTPYNEQFF. DNA for the CDR3: TGCGCCAGCAGCTTGGTAGGGACACCCTACAATGAGCAGTTCTTC. The full variable domain, its missing parts supplied by reference TRBV5-1 and TRBJ2-1, is KAGVTQTPRYLIKTRGQQVTLSCSPISGHRSVSWYQQTPGQGLQFLFEYFSETQRNKGNFPGRFSGRQFSNSRSEMNVSTLELGDSALYLCASSLVGTPYNEQFFGPGTRLTVL.

The DNA of the CDR3 is TGTGCCAGCAGTTTAGGCCCCAGGGGACCAGATACGCAGTATTTT. Its translation: CASSLGPRGPDTQYF. The chain is built from TRBV12-3 or TRBV12-4 and TRBJ2-3; D perhaps matches TRBD1 (6 bases). The CDR3 extends over 15 amino acids. The ends were cut back, 1 base at V and 4 bases at J, with 12 bases in the middle.

The genes are TRBV20-1 and TRBJ2-5, with D perhaps being TRBD1 or TRBD2 (5 bases each). The CDR3 contains 15 residues. V was shortened by 3 bases and J by 4 bases, with 18 bases between the two germline ends. Germline loops: CDR1 DFQATT, CDR2 SNEGSKA (reference sequence). CDR3 sequence: CSARAPRDPVETQYF. CDR3 nucleotides: TGCAGTGCTAGGGCCCCTCGGGACCCCGTAGAGACCCAGTACTTC.

V usage is TRBV10-3 and J usage is TRBJ2-5; D is undetermined. V shed 3 bases and J shed 0 bases, with 11 bases lying between them. The CDR3 is made up of 15 amino acids. Looked up from germline, CDR1 is ENHRY and CDR2 is SYGVKD. The CDR3 DNA sequence: TGTGCCATCAGTGATGAAGGCCGGTACCAAGAGACCCAGTACTTC. Its translation: CAISDEGRYQETQYF.

The chain is built from TRBV21-1 and TRBJ2-5. TRBV21-1 is a pseudogene. This CDR3 has 14 amino acids. The CDR3 here is CASTPWGSQETQYF. The DNA of the CDR3 is TGTGCCAGCACCCCATGGGGTTCCCAAGAGACCCAGTACTTC.

The CDR3 is CSAMGLADSYNEQFF. The DNA for the CDR3 is TGCAGTGCCATGGGACTAGCGGATTCCTACAATGAGCAGTTCTTC. V and J are TRBV20-1 and TRBJ2-1; 11 nucleotides match TRBD2. Germline V lookup: CDR1 DFQATT, CDR2 SNEGSKA (reference sequence). Trimming removed 6 bases from V and 1 base from J; junction bases left unmatched: 5. The CDR3 runs 15 residues.

The chain employs TRBV5-1 and TRBJ1-1; D may be TRBD1 (5 bases). Trimming pared 0 bases from V and 3 bases from J, leaving 12 bases between. This CDR3 is 15 amino acids long. CDR1 and CDR2 (germline): SGHRS, YFSETQ. The CDR3 here is CASSLVRGPDTEAFF. CDR3 coding DNA: TGCGCCAGCAGCTTGGTACGGGGCCCTGACACTGAAGCTTTCTTT.

The chain links TRBV28 to TRBJ2-7; TRBD2 matches at 8 bases. Germline V lookup: CDR1 MDHEN, CDR2 SYDVKM. V was pared by 6 bases and J by 0 bases, with 16 bases of the junction left unmatched. The CDR3 runs to 18 residues. The CDR3 protein is CASSPATLAGYSSYEQYF. The CDR3 bases are TGTGCCAGCAGCCCTGCGACTCTAGCGGGCTACTCCTCCTACGAGCAGTACTTC.

This chain links TRBV29-1 with TRBJ2-3, with a weak D call TRBD2 (5 bases). Germline loops: CDR1 SQVTM, CDR2 ANQGSEA. The ends were cut back, 5 bases at V and 0 bases at J, with 12 bases in the middle. CDR3 length equals 14 residues. CDR3 DNA sequence: TGCAGCGTTAAGGACTTGGTTAGCACAGATACGCAGTATTTT. Amino acid sequence: CSVKDLVSTDTQYF.